The clone carrying this TCR beta chain was counted many times. The data stem from a study of T-cell reconstitution after alpha-beta-depleted transplantation in children. The V end lost 4 bases, the J end lost 0 bases, and 3 bases lay between the germline ends. The germline gives CDR1 KGHDR, CDR2 SFDVKD. The CDR3 is 13 residues long. The authors prepared the TCRbeta library with unique molecular identifiers. TCRdb redid the calling of the PCR reads with MiXCR, one entry per CDR3 protein. Of 250,000 or so distinct CDR3 sequences listed, approximately 8% are singletons. This chain connects TRBV24-1 to TRBJ2-1; D is undetermined. The source is a male patient younger than 18 who had a stem cell transplant for acute lymphoblastic leukemia, so the T cells may come from the graft donor. The input for sequencing was PBMCs, mostly from graft donor cells, taken 180 days after TCRalphabeta/CD19-depleted stem cell transplant. This CDR3 reads CATSESSYNEQFF. The DNA for the CDR3 is TGTGCCACCAGTGAGAGCTCCTACAATGAGCAGTTCTTC.